These 3 T cell receptor beta chains were all obtained from the same sample, sequenced in a study of technical replicates of blood from a few donors. Here immunoSEQ multiplex PCR was the method, and the copy in TCRdb shows in-frame clones only, minus some. The sample contains about 97,000 clones, roughly 95% of which appear only once. Sequencing was carried out using T cells isolated from PBMCs. The source of these receptors is a human donor in good health.

Comment on this clone: The germline gene is not matched at one end of the junction; a read error may be the cause. This chain connects TRBV5-1 to TRBJ1-2, with TRBD1 identical over 10 bases. The CDR3 runs to 14 residues. The germline CDR1 and CDR2 sequences are SGHRS and YFSETQ. CDR3 in DNA: TGCGCCAGCAGCCCTGGACAGGGGGGGGATGGCGACACCTTC. It specifies CASSPGQGGDGDTF. Looking up the rest from reference TRBV5-1 and TRBJ1-2 gives the full variable domain: KAGVTQTPRYLIKTRGQQVTLSCSPISGHRSVSWYQQTPGQGLQFLFEYFSETQRNKGNFPGRFSGRQFSNSRSEMNVSTLELGDSALYLCASSPGQGGDGDTFGSGTRLTVV.

The chain has TRBV4-2 and TRBJ2-1; D might be TRBD2 (6 bases). The CDR3 spans 17 residues. CDR1 is LGHNA, CDR2 YNFKEQ, per germline. V was clipped by 1 base and J by 0 bases, with 13 bases between them. CDR3 protein: CASSQGGRGSSYNEQFF. CDR3 DNA: TGTGCCAGCAGCCAAGGAGGACGGGGGAGCTCCTACAATGAGCAGTTCTTC.

The chain uses TRBV27 and TRBJ2-2; D gene unclear. The CDR3 consists of 15 residues. Trimming removed 5 bases at V and 0 bases at J, with 10 bases between. Germline lookup yields CDR1 MNHEY and CDR2 SMNVEV (reference sequence). The CDR3 loop reads CASSRQDPNTGELFF. The CDR3 DNA reads TGTGCCAGCAGTAGGCAGGATCCGAACACCGGGGAGCTGTTTTTT.